The 20 T cell receptor beta chains reported below all come from one sample, sequenced in a study of cytomegalovirus exposure and HLA in healthy donors. In the PCR, 60 Vbeta and 13 Jbeta primers were used. Produced via immunoSEQ multiplex PCR; TCRdb's table is partial and in-frame only. The sample has about 130,000 clones; 83% are singletons. The sequencing sample was made of PBMCs. The receptors were gathered from a girl aged 2-10 years in good health and CMV-seronegative.

Here the CDR3 reads CASSLDLAQETQYF. Here the CDR3 DNA reads TGCGCCAGCAGCTTGGATTTAGCACAAGAGACCCAGTACTTC. This rearrangement joins TRBV5-1 to TRBJ2-5; D is undetermined. The CDR3 contains 14 residues. Germline loops: CDR1 SGHRS, CDR2 YFSETQ. Trimming shortened V by 0 bases and J by 2 bases, and 8 bases separated the two germline ends.

The chain links TRBV7-2 to TRBJ2-2, with 12 bases matching TRBD2. V was pared by 2 bases and J by 14 bases, with 9 bases of the junction left unmatched. The V gene's germline CDR1 is SGHTA and CDR2 FQGNSA. This CDR3 is built from 15 residues. The DNA for the CDR3 is TGTGCCAGCAGCTTATCACTAGCGGGGGGCCCTAGCCTGTTTTTT. Its translation is CASSLSLAGGPSLFF.

The genes are TRBV20-1 and TRBJ1-1; D remains ambiguous. This CDR3 is built from 8 residues. V dropped 8 bases and J dropped 6 bases, with 4 bases sitting between them. The germline V gene has CDR1 DFQATT and CDR2 SNEGSKA (reference sequence). Written as DNA, the CDR3 is TGCAGTATATCTGAAGCTTTCTTT. Translation gives CSISEAFF.

V and J are TRBV5-1 and TRBJ1-6; D remains ambiguous. Trimming pared 0 bases from V and 6 bases from J, leaving 7 bases between. Germline V CDR1 and CDR2: SGHRS, YFSETQ. The CDR3 runs 14 residues. As DNA, the CDR3 is TGCGCCAGCAGCTTGGACACAGTTAATTCACCCCTCCACTTT. Amino acids: CASSLDTVNSPLHF.

The CDR3, as DNA: TGTGCCAGCAGTGAAAGAAGGACAGGGGGCGTCGATACGCAGTATTTT. Its protein is CASSERRTGGVDTQYF. The V gene is TRBV6-1, the J gene TRBJ2-3, with 11 bases identical to TRBD1. The CDR3 is 16 residues long. Germline values: CDR1 MNHNS, CDR2 SASEGT. The trim removed 2 bases at V and 6 bases at J, leaving 7 bases unmatched.

The chain employs TRBV28 and TRBJ2-1; 8 bases are a match to TRBD2. The CDR3 totals 15 residues. Germline trimming cut 5 bases from V and 2 bases from J; bases unmatched to any gene: 5. Germline lookup yields CDR1 MDHEN and CDR2 SYDVKM. The CDR3 reads CASSVPGLAYNEQFF. The CDR3 region has the DNA TGTGCCAGCAGTGTCCCGGGACTAGCCTACAATGAGCAGTTCTTC.

This sequence joins TRBV4-1 and TRBJ2-5; possible D gene TRBD2, 7 bases. V was cut by 0 bases and J by 6 bases, with 14 bases left in between. Germline loops: CDR1 MGHRA, CDR2 YSYEKL. The CDR3 consists of 15 residues. The chain's CDR3 is CASSQDRGAMQTQYF. The CDR3 DNA reads as TGCGCCAGCAGCCAAGATCGGGGGGCTATGCAGACCCAGTACTTC.

J is TRBJ1-2 and V is TRBV30; D might be TRBD1 (5 bases). This CDR3 spans 12 amino acids. Germline CDR1 and CDR2: GTSNPN and SVGIG (reference sequence). With 8 bases removed from V and 5 bases from J, the gap between germline ends came to 15 bases. CDR3 nucleotides: TGTGCCCGGACGGTTTCAGGGTATGGCTACACCTTC. This translates into CARTVSGYGYTF.

V and J are TRBV5-1 and TRBJ2-5, with D possibly TRBD1 on 6 matching bases. Germline-derived CDR1 and CDR2 are SGHRS and YFSETQ. The V gene lost 5 bases and the J gene lost 4 bases, with 12 bases spanning the gap. The CDR3 is 13 amino acids. CDR3 residues: CASRPGETETQYF. Here the CDR3 DNA reads TGCGCCAGCAGGCCAGGGGAGACAGAGACCCAGTACTTC. Combining the CDR3 with reference TRBV5-1 and TRBJ2-5 gives the whole variable domain KAGVTQTPRYLIKTRGQQVTLSCSPISGHRSVSWYQQTPGQGLQFLFEYFSETQRNKGNFPGRFSGRQFSNSRSEMNVSTLELGDSALYLCASRPGETETQYFGPGTRLLVL.

The chain employs TRBV9 and TRBJ2-3; 7 bases are a match to TRBD1. Trimming removed 0 bases from V and 6 bases from J; junction bases left unmatched: 7. In germline, CDR1 is SGDLS, CDR2 YYNGEE. The CDR3 is 15 residues long. The CDR3 DNA follows: TGTGCCAGCAGCGTAGTCAGGGGGTCCTGGGATACGCAGTATTTT. It specifies CASSVVRGSWDTQYF.

V is TRBV28 and J is TRBJ1-2; D may be TRBD1 (5 bases). The CDR3 covers 18 residues. The V gene's germline CDR1 is MDHEN and CDR2 SYDVKM. V was pared by 1 base and J by 7 bases, with 25 bases between. CDR3 in amino acids: CASSLFRQSWIKSGGYTF. The CDR3 DNA sequence: TGTGCCAGCAGTTTATTTCGACAGTCGTGGATAAAATCGGGTGGCTACACCTTC.

This clone has a single count. The gene calls are TRBV9 and TRBJ2-5, with 10 bases fitting TRBD1. The CDR3 sequence is 16 residues long. Germline V gene sequence: CDR1 SGDLS, CDR2 YYNGEE. V gave up 4 bases and J gave up 5 bases; unmatched junction bases: 11. CDR3 protein: CASSRSGTGVLETQYF. The DNA for the CDR3 is TGTGCCAGCAGCAGATCCGGGACAGGGGTCTTGGAGACCCAGTACTTC.

The chain combines TRBV27 with TRBJ2-2, with D hard to call. Per the germline V gene, CDR1 is MNHEY and CDR2 is SMNVEV (reference sequence). The V end was cut by 5 bases, the J end by 1 base, with 11 bases between. The CDR3 runs to 15 residues. CDR3 sequence (DNA): TGTGCCAGCAGTAGCTATCGACAGAACACCGGGGAGCTGTTTTTT. Amino acid sequence: CASSSYRQNTGELFF.

This rearrangement joins TRBV5-4 to TRBJ2-2; D is possibly TRBD1 (6 bases). The CDR3 totals 15 residues. The germline V and J ends were trimmed by 1 base and 8 bases, with 15 bases remaining between them. CDR1 SGHNT and CDR2 YYREEE come from the germline V gene (reference sequence). The CDR3 DNA reads as TGTGCCAGCAGCTTGACACAGGCCACAGGGGGGGAGCTGTTTTTT. This sequence encodes CASSLTQATGGELFF.

This rearrangement joins TRBV11-2 to TRBJ2-7, with TRBD2 as a possible D gene (7 bases). Germline-derived CDR1 and CDR2 are SGHAT and FQNNGV. The CDR3 has 15 amino acids. V gave up 2 bases and J gave up 0 bases, with 11 bases separating them. CDR3 residues: CASSLRGGSSYEQYF. CDR3 nucleotide sequence: TGTGCCAGCAGCTTAAGGGGGGGGAGCTCCTACGAGCAGTACTTC.

The V and J genes are TRBV9 and TRBJ2-1; 8 bases are shared with TRBD2. The CDR3 has 15 residues. Germline CDR1 is SGDLS and CDR2 is YYNGEE. V was pared by 6 bases and J by 5 bases, with 10 bases of the junction left unmatched. DNA for the CDR3: TGTGCCAGCACGATCGGCGCGGGGGGAAACAATGAGCAGTTCTTC. It yields the protein CASTIGAGGNNEQFF.

This sequence joins TRBV5-1 and TRBJ2-2; TRBD2 matches at 9 bases. The CDR3 extends over 17 amino acids. The trim removed 0 bases at V and 6 bases at J, leaving 9 bases unmatched. CDR1 is SGHRS and CDR2 is YFSETQ in the germline V gene. The CDR3 DNA reads as TGCGCCAGCAGCTTGGCTGTGGCTAGCGGGAAACCCGGGGAGCTGTTTTTT. Translating it yields CASSLAVASGKPGELFF.

The chain recombines TRBV27 with TRBJ2-1; TRBD2 might be the D (5 bases). Germline V gene lookup returns CDR1 MNHEY and CDR2 SMNVEV (reference sequence). CDR3 length equals 14 residues. V gave up 5 bases and J gave up 2 bases, with 10 bases separating them. CDR3 nucleotide sequence: TGTGCCAGCAGTCGAGGGTCCCCCTACAATGAGCAGTTCTTC. This encodes CASSRGSPYNEQFF.

J is TRBJ2-2 and V is TRBV7-2, with unresolved D. Trimming left V 2 bases short and J 4 bases short, with 8 bases between. CDR3 length equals 14 residues. Germline V gives CDR1 SGHTA, CDR2 FQGNSA. Here the CDR3 reads CASSLRLLTGELFF. CDR3 nucleotide sequence: TGTGCCAGCAGCTTAAGACTTCTCACCGGGGAGCTGTTTTTT.

The V and J genes are TRBV7-8 and TRBJ2-2, with TRBD1 matching 7 bases. Germline CDR1 SGHVS, CDR2 FQNEAQ. There are 16 residues in the CDR3. V lost 5 bases, J lost 7 bases, and 13 bases stayed unmatched. CDR3 protein: CASSPRGGQEDGELFF. Written as DNA, the CDR3 is TGTGCCAGCAGCCCGCGCGGAGGACAGGAAGACGGGGAGCTGTTTTTT. Filled out from reference TRBV7-8 and TRBJ2-2, the complete variable domain reads GAGVSQSPRYKVAKRGQDVALRCDPISGHVSLFWYQQALGQGPEFLTYFQNEAQLDKSGLPSDRFFAERPEGSVSTLKIQRTQQEDSAVYLCASSPRGGQEDGELFFGEGSRLTVL.